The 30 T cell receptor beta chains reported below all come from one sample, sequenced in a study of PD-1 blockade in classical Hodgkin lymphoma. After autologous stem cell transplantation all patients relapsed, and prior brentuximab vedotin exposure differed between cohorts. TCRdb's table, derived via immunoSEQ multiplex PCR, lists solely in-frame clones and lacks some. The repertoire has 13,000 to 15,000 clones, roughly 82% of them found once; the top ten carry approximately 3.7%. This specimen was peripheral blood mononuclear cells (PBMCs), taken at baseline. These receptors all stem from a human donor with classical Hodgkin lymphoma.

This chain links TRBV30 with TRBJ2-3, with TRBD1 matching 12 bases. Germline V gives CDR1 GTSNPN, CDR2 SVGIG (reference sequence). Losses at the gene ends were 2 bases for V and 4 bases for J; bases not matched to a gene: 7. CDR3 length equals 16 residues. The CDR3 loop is CAWSTGTGGLSDTQYF. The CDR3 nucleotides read TGTGCCTGGAGTACCGGGACAGGGGGCCTGTCAGATACGCAGTATTTT.

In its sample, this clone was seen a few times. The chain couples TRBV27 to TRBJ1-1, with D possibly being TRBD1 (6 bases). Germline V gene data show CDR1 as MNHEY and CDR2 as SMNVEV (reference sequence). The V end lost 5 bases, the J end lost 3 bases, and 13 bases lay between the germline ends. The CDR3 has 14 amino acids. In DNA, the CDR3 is TGTGCCAGCAGTCGGGGGACACAATACACTGAAGCTTTCTTT. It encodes CASSRGTQYTEAFF.

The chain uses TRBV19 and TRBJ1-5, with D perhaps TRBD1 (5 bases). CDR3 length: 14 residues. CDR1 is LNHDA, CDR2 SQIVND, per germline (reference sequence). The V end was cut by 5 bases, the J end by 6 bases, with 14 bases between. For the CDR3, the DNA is TGTGCCAGTAGTGTATCGACAGCTGTTCAGCCCCAGCATTTT. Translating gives CASSVSTAVQPQHF.

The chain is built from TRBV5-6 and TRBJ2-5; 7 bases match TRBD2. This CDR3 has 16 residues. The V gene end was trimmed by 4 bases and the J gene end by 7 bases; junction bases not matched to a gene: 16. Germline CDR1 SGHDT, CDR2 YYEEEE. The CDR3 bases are TGTGCCAGCAGCCCCAATGGGAGGGGAGTTTATGGGACCCAGTACTTC. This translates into CASSPNGRGVYGTQYF.

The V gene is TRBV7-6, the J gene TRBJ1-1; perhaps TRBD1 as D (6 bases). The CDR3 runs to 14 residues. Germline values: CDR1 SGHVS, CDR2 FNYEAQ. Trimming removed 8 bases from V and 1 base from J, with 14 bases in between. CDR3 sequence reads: CASGGGPANTEAFF. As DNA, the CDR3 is TGTGCCAGCGGAGGGGGTCCGGCGAACACTGAAGCTTTCTTT.

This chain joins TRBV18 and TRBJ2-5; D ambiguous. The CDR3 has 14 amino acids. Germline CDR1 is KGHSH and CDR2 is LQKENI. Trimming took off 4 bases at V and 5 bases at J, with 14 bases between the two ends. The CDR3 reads CASSRDLLRETQYF. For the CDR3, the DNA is TGTGCCAGCTCACGGGATCTTCTTCGGGAGACCCAGTACTTC.

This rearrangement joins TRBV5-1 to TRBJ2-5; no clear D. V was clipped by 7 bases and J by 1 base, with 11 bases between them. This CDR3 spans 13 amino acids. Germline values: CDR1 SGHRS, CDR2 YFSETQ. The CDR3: CASFELTQETQYF. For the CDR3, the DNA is TGCGCCAGCTTCGAACTGACCCAAGAGACCCAGTACTTC.

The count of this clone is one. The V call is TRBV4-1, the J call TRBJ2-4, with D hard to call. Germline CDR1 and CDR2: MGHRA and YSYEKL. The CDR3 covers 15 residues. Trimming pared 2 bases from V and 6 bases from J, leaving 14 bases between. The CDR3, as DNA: TGCGCCAGCAGCCAACCCATCTCCAAGGGAAACATTCAGTACTTC. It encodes CASSQPISKGNIQYF.

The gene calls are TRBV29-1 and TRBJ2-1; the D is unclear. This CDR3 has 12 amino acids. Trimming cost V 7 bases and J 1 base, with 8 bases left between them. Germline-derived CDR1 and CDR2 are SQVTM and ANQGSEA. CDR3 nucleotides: TGCAGCGGGAGTCTGTCCTACAATGAGCAGTTCTTC. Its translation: CSGSLSYNEQFF.

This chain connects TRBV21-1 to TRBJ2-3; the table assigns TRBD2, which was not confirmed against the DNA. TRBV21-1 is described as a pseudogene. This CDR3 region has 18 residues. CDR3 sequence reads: CASSKVSGPLTSTDTQYF. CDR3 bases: TGTGCCAGCAGCAAGGTTAGCGGCCCATTGACTAGCACAGATACGCAGTATTTT.

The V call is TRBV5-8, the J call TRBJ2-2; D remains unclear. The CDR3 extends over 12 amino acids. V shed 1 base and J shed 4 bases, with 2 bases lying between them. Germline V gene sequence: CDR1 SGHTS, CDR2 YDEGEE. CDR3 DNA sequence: TGTGCCAGCAGCTTGACCACCGGGGAGCTGTTTTTT. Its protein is CASSLTTGELFF. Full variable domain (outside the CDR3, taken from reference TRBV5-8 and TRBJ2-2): EAGVTQSPTHLIKTRGQQATLRCSPISGHTSVYWYQQALGLGLQFLLWYDEGEERNRGNFPPRFSGRQFPNYSSELNVNALELEDSALYLCASSLTTGELFFGEGSRLTVL.

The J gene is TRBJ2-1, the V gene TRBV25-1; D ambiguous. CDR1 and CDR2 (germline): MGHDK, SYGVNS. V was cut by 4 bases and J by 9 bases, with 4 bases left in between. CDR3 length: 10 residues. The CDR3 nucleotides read TGTGCCAGCAGTGGCCTTGAGCAGTTCTTC. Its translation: CASSGLEQFF.

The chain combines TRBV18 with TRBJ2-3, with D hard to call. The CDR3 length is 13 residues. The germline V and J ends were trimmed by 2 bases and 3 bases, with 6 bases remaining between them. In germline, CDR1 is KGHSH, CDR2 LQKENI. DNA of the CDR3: TGTGCCAGCTCACCAAGCGTAACAGATACGCAGTATTTT. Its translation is CASSPSVTDTQYF.

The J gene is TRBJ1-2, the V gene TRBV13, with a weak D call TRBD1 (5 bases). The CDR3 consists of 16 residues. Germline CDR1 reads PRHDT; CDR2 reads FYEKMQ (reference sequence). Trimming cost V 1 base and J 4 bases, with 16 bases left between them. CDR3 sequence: CASSLDFRRGFYGYTF. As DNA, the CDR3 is TGTGCCAGCAGCTTAGATTTCCGTAGGGGATTCTATGGCTACACCTTC.

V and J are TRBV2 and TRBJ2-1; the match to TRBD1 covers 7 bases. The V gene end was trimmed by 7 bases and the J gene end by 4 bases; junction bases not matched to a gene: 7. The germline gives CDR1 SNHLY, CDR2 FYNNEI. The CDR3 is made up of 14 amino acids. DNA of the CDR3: TGTGCCAGCACCGCGACAGGGCGATACAATGAGCAGTTCTTC. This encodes CASTATGRYNEQFF.

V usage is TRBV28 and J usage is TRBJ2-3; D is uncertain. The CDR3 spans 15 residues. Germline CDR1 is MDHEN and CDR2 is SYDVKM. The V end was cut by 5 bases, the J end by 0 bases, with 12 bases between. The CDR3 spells CASSPPLLSTDTQYF. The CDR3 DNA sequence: TGTGCCAGCAGTCCTCCTCTTCTTAGCACAGATACGCAGTATTTT.

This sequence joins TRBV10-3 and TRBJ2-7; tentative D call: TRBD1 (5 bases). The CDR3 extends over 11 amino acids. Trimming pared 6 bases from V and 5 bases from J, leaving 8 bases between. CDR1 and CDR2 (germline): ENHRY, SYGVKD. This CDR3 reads CAISQGDEQYF. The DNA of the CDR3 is TGTGCCATCAGCCAGGGCGACGAGCAGTACTTC.

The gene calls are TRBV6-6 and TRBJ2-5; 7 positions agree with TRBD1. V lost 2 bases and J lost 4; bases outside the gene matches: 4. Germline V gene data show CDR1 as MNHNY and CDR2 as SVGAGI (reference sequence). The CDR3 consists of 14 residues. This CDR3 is CASSYLTGPETQYF. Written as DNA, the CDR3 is TGTGCCAGCAGTTACCTGACAGGGCCAGAGACCCAGTACTTC.

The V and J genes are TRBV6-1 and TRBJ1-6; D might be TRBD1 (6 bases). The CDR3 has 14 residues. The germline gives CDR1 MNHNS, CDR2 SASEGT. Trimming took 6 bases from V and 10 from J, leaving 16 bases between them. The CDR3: CASSSDRLLSPLHF. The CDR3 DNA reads TGTGCCAGCAGCTCCGACAGGTTGCTGTCACCCCTCCACTTT.

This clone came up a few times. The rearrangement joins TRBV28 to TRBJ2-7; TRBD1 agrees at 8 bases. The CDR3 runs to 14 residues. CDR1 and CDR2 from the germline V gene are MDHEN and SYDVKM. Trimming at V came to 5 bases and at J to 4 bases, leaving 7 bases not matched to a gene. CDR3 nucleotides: TGTGCCAGCAGTCCAATGGACAGGGAGTACGAGCAGTACTTC. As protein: CASSPMDREYEQYF. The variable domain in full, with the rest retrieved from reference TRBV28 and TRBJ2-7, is DVKVTQSSRYLVKRTGEKVFLECVQDMDHENMFWYRQDPGLGLRLIYFSYDVKMKEKGDIPEGYSVSREKKERFSLILESASTNQTSMYLCASSPMDREYEQYFGPGTRLTVT.

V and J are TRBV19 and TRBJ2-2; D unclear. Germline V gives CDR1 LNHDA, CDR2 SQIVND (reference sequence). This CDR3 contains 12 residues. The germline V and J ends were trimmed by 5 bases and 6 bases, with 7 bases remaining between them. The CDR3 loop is CASSLTPGELFF. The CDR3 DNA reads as TGTGCCAGTAGTTTGACTCCCGGGGAGCTGTTTTTT.

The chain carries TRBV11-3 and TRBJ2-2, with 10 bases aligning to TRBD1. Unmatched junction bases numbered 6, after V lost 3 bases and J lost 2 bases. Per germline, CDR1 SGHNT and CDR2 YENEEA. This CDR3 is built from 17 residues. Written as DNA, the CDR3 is TGTGCCAGCAGCTTTGCCGGGACAGGGGCCAACACCGGGGAGCTGTTTTTT. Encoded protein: CASSFAGTGANTGELFF.

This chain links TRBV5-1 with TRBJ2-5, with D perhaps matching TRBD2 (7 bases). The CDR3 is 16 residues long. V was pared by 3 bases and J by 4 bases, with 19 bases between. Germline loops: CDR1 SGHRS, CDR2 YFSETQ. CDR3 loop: CASSSQGRAVGETQYF. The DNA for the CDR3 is TGCGCCAGCAGCTCTCAGGGGAGGGCCGTAGGAGAGACCCAGTACTTC.

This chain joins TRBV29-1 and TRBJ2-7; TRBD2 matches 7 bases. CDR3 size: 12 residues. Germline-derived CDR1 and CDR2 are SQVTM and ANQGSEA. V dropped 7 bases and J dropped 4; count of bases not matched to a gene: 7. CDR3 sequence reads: CSAEGGRYEQYF. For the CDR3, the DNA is TGCAGCGCCGAGGGAGGGAGGTACGAGCAGTACTTC.

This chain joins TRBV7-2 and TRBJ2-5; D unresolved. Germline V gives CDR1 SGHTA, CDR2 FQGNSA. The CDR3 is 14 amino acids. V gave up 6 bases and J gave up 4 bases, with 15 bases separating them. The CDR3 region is CASRPKSAVETQYF. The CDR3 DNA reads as TGTGCCAGCAGACCAAAGTCGGCTGTAGAGACCCAGTACTTC.

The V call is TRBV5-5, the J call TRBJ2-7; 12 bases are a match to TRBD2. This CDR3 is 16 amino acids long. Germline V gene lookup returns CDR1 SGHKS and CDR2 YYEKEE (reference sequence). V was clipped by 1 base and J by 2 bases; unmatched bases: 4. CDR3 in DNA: TGTGCCAGCAGCTTGAAACGACTAGCGGGAGCCTACGAGCAGTACTTC. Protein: CASSLKRLAGAYEQYF.

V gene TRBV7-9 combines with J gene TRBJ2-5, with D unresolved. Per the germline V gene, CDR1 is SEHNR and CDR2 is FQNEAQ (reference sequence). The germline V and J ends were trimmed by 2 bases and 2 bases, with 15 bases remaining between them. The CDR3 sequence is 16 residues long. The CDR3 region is CASSLPAPGQQETQYF. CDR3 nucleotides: TGTGCCAGCAGCTTACCCGCACCAGGCCAACAAGAGACCCAGTACTTC.

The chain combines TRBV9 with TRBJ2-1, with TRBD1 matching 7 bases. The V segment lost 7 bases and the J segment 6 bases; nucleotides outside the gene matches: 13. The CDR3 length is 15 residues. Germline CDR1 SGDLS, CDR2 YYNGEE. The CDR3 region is CASSMGTAMVNEQFF. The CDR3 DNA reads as TGTGCCAGCTCCATGGGGACAGCGATGGTCAATGAGCAGTTCTTC. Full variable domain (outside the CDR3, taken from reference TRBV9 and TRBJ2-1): DSGVTQTPKHLITATGQRVTLRCSPRSGDLSVYWYQQSLDQGLQFLIQYYNGEERAKGNILERFSAQQFPDLHSELNLSSLELGDSALYFCASSMGTAMVNEQFFGPGTRLTVL.

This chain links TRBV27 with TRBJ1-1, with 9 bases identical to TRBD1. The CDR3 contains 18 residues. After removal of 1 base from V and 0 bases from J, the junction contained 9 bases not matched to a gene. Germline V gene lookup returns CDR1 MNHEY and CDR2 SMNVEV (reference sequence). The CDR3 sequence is CASSLWGPGQGMNTEAFF. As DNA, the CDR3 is TGTGCCAGCAGTTTATGGGGCCCGGGACAGGGAATGAACACTGAAGCTTTCTTT.

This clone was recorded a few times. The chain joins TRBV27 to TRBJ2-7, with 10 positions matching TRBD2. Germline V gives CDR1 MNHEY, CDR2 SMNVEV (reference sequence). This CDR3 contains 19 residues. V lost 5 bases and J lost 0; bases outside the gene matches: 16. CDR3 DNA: TGTGCCAGCAGTCCCAGCTGGGCTAGCGGGGGTATCAGCTCCTACGAGCAGTACTTC. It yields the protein CASSPSWASGGISSYEQYF.